The rows below give T cell receptor beta chains drawn from one sample of a study of control samples from healthy donors and cancer patients. Here immunoSEQ multiplex PCR was the method, and the copy in TCRdb shows in-frame clones only, minus some. Found here are roughly 80,000 clones, 70% to 90% of them singletons; the top ten hold over 1.5%. Material for sequencing was PBMCs. Receptor source: a woman aged 55-69 years with head and neck cancer. The CDR3 runs from the conserved cysteine through the conserved F or W. A D gene is named only where the DNA matches it firmly. Expanded clones get a size class; other rows say once, few or many, or leave the size out.

v_call,d_call,j_call,clone_size,cdr3_aa,cdr3_nt
TRBV7-2,-,TRBJ1-1,-,CASSSGGNTEAFF,TGTGCCAGCAGCTCCGGGGGGAACACTGAAGCTTTCTTT
TRBV5-4,-,TRBJ1-1,-,CASSPGDTEAFF,TGTGCCAGCAGCCCAGGGGACACTGAAGCTTTCTTT
TRBV2,-,TRBJ2-1,-,CASSGQGINEQFF,TGTGCCAGCAGTGGGCAGGGGATTAATGAGCAGTTCTTC
TRBV6-5,-,TRBJ1-2,-,CASSYSSGRRDYGYTF,TGTGCCAGCAGTTATTCTTCGGGGAGGAGAGACTATGGCTACACCTTC
TRBV11-2,-,TRBJ1-5,-,CASSPNDLGRSDQPQHF,TGTGCCAGCAGCCCAAATGATTTGGGGAGATCAGATCAGCCCCAGCATTTT
TRBV7-2,-,TRBJ2-6,-,CASSPDTSGANVLTF,TGTGCCAGCAGTCCGGACACCTCTGGGGCCAACGTCCTGACTTTC
TRBV5-5,TRBD1,TRBJ2-3,-,CASKFDRGPDTQYF,TGTGCCAGCAAGTTTGACAGGGGGCCAGATACGCAGTATTTT
TRBV24-1,-,TRBJ2-5,-,CATSDGRRGGGETQYF,TGTGCCACCAGTGACGGGAGGCGAGGGGGTGGAGAGACCCAGTACTTC
TRBV14,-,TRBJ1-1,-,CASSQDGRGTGGAFF,TGTGCCAGCAGCCAAGATGGTCGAGGGACTGGTGGGGCTTTCTTT
TRBV27,-,TRBJ2-3,-,CASSLQAGTDTQYF,TGTGCCAGCAGTTTACAAGCTGGCACAGATACGCAGTATTTT
TRBV28,-,TRBJ2-6,-,CASSLFLEFSGANVLTF,TGTGCCAGCAGTTTATTTTTAGAATTCTCTGGGGCCAACGTCCTGACTTTC
TRBV29-1,-,TRBJ1-2,once,CSVEVAGDLRGYTF,TGCAGCGTTGAAGTAGCAGGGGATCTTCGTGGCTACACCTTC
TRBV4-2,TRBD1,TRBJ1-2,-,CASSPPGQQGAYYGYTF,TGTGCCAGCAGCCCTCCAGGCCAGCAGGGGGCTTACTATGGCTACACCTTC
TRBV5-6,-,TRBJ1-1,-,CASSLEGVHTEAFF,TGTGCCAGCAGCTTGGAGGGGGTACACACTGAAGCTTTCTTT
TRBV15,-,TRBJ2-7,-,CATSSELSVIEQYF,TGTGCCACCAGCAGTGAACTCAGCGTTATCGAGCAGTACTTC
TRBV2,-,TRBJ2-1,once,CASSELGSYNEQFF,TGTGCCAGCAGTGAATTAGGGTCCTACAATGAGCAGTTCTTC
TRBV15,TRBD2,TRBJ2-3,-,CATSRDTSASTDTQYF,TGTGCCACCAGCAGAGATACTAGCGCCAGCACAGATACGCAGTATTTT
TRBV3-1/TRBV3-2,TRBD2,TRBJ2-5,-,CATGTSGFQETQYF,TGTGCCACCGGGACTAGCGGGTTTCAAGAGACCCAGTACTTC
TRBV7-9,-,TRBJ2-5,-,CASSAGLGGRETQYF,TGTGCCAGCAGCGCAGGGTTGGGTGGTAGGGAGACCCAGTACTTC
TRBV12-3/TRBV12-4,-,TRBJ2-1,-,CASGQSSYNEQFF,TGTGCCAGCGGCCAAAGCTCCTACAATGAGCAGTTCTTC
TRBV27,-,TRBJ1-1,-,CASSLSSGASTEAFF,TGTGCCAGCAGTTTATCGTCGGGGGCGAGCACTGAAGCTTTCTTT
TRBV5-8,TRBD1,TRBJ2-7,-,CASSWTGLREQYF,TGTGCCAGCAGCTGGACAGGGCTGCGAGAGCAGTACTTC
TRBV25-1,-,TRBJ1-5,-,CASSEGAGNQPQHF,TGTGCCAGCAGTGAGGGGGCGGGCAATCAGCCCCAGCATTTT
TRBV6-5,-,TRBJ2-7,-,CASSLSGLRGDEQYF,TGTGCCAGCAGTTTGTCCGGACTTAGGGGGGACGAGCAGTACTTC
TRBV24-1,TRBD2,TRBJ2-7,-,CATSEAGDFYEQYF,TGTGCCACCAGTGAGGCGGGAGACTTCTACGAGCAGTACTTC
TRBV27,-,TRBJ1-1,-,CASSPNWANTEAFF,TGTGCCAGCAGTCCGAATTGGGCGAACACTGAAGCTTTCTTT
TRBV27,-,TRBJ2-1,-,CAVGGEQFF,TGTGCCGTGGGGGGTGAGCAGTTCTTC
TRBV6-5,-,TRBJ2-5,-,CASNPKEPGKETQYF,TGTGCCAGCAACCCTAAGGAACCGGGTAAAGAGACCCAGTACTTC
TRBV20-1,-,TRBJ2-4,-,CSAARGNIQYF,TGCAGTGCCGCTAGGGGAAACATTCAGTACTTC
TRBV18,TRBD2,TRBJ2-7,-,CASSRELAGGPSEQYF,TGTGCCAGCTCACGGGAACTAGCGGGAGGGCCGAGCGAGCAGTACTTC
TRBV24-1,TRBD2,TRBJ2-4,-,CATSEALAGVSNIQYF,TGTGCCACCAGTGAGGCCTTAGCGGGCGTCAGTAACATTCAGTACTTC
TRBV15,TRBD1,TRBJ1-5,-,CATSRTDRGDQPQHF,TGTGCCACCAGCAGAACAGACAGGGGAGATCAGCCCCAGCATTTT
TRBV7-6,-,TRBJ1-6,-,CASSSSGQKNSPLHF,TGTGCCAGCAGCTCATCAGGACAGAAAAATTCACCCCTCCACTTT
TRBV12-3/TRBV12-4,-,TRBJ2-7,-,CASRGSGGAEQYF,TGTGCCAGCAGAGGATCTGGAGGGGCGGAGCAGTACTTC
TRBV29-1,TRBD2,TRBJ2-1,-,CSIGVAGGYEQFF,TGCAGTATAGGGGTAGCGGGAGGGTATGAGCAGTTCTTC
TRBV29-1,-,TRBJ2-5,-,CSVEDRRASETQYF,TGCAGCGTTGAAGATAGAAGGGCGTCCGAGACCCAGTACTTC